Presented here are 14 T cell receptor beta chains from one specimen sequenced in a study of regulatory T cells in long-lasting Graves disease. CDR3 regions were amplified by Arm-PCR using iRepertoire HTBI primers to build TCR beta libraries. Each CDR3 protein is one row after TCRdb ran MiXCR on the multiplex PCR reads. The sample holds 400,000 to 500,000 distinct CDR3 sequences, 22% seen once. Time point defined: persistent/refractory GD, antithyroid drugs over 5 years with positive TRAb. Generation of the TCR library employed RNA extracted from PBMCs. Sequencing used peripheral blood mononuclear cells (PBMCs), obtained when the disease was refractory, from a patient treated with antithyroid drugs. The receptor set was obtained from a female donor with Graves disease.

This clonotype was seen repeatedly, ten times or more. The CDR3 DNA is TGTGCCAGCAGCTCAGTAGAGGAGGGCTGGGAGACCCAGTACTTC. The encoded protein is CASSSVEEGWETQYF. This sequence joins TRBV7-2 and TRBJ2-5, with D perhaps matching TRBD2 (6 bases). Deletions cut 4 bases from V and 5 bases from J, with 17 bases between. Germline CDR1 and CDR2: SGHTA and FQGNSA. The CDR3 runs to 15 residues.

Concerning this clonotype itself: This may stem from a read error, because a much larger clone lies one nucleotide away. The J gene is TRBJ2-5, the V gene TRBV11-2; the match to TRBD2 covers 8 bases. J lost 5 bases, V lost 5 bases, and 10 bases had no gene match. The length of the CDR3 is 15 residues. Per germline, CDR1 SGHAT and CDR2 FQNNGV. The CDR3 DNA reads as TGTGCCAGCAGCGACGGGGGGGAGCCCTGGGAGACCCAGTACTTC. This gives the protein CASSDGGEPWETQYF. Combining the CDR3 with reference TRBV11-2 and TRBJ2-5 gives the whole variable domain EAGVAQSPRYKIIEKRQSVAFWCNPISGHATLYWYQQILGQGPKLLIQFQNNGVVDDSQLPKDRFSAERLKGVDSTLKIQPAKLEDSAVYLCASSDGGEPWETQYFGPGTRLLVL.

This clonotype has a count of ten or more. The chain recombines TRBV6-1 with TRBJ2-7, with no clear D. Germline CDR1 and CDR2: MNHNS and SASEGT. Trimming left V 2 bases short and J 3 bases short, with 8 bases between. The length of the CDR3 is 13 residues. The CDR3 protein is CASSELRGYEQYF. Here the CDR3 DNA reads TGTGCCAGCAGTGAACTTAGAGGCTACGAGCAGTACTTC.

V gene TRBV14 combines with J gene TRBJ2-1; 8 bases agree with TRBD2. V shed 1 base, J shed 7 bases, and the junction held 9 bases outside the gene matches. There are 16 residues in the CDR3. Germline V gene lookup returns CDR1 SGHDN and CDR2 FVKESK. CDR3 coding DNA: TGTGCCAGCAGCCAAGTCGTTTGGCGGGAGGAAAATGAGCAGTTCTTC. Its translation is CASSQVVWREENEQFF.

This clonotype appeared a few times. CDR3 in amino acids: CATQAPSYEQYF. The CDR3 region has the DNA TGTGCCACCCAAGCGCCCTCCTACGAGCAGTACTTC. The chain employs TRBV24-1 and TRBJ2-7; D is uncertain. The germline CDR1 and CDR2 sequences are KGHDR and SFDVKD. V was pared by 9 bases and J by 0 bases, with 8 bases between. This CDR3 region has 12 residues.

The chain recombines TRBV9 with TRBJ2-7; 9 bases align to TRBD2. The CDR3 consists of 15 residues. J lost 3 bases, V lost 2 bases, and 6 bases had no gene match. Germline CDR1 SGDLS, CDR2 YYNGEE. The CDR3: CASSVAGGDYYEQYF. The CDR3 DNA reads TGTGCCAGCAGCGTTGCGGGAGGGGACTACTACGAGCAGTACTTC. Filled out from reference TRBV9 and TRBJ2-7, the complete variable domain reads DSGVTQTPKHLITATGQRVTLRCSPRSGDLSVYWYQQSLDQGLQFLIQYYNGEERAKGNILERFSAQQFPDLHSELNLSSLELGDSALYFCASSVAGGDYYEQYFGPGTRLTVT.

This clonotype came up a few times. CDR3 bases: TGCGCCAGCAGCCATCCGGTGAAACTAAAAAGAGGCGAAAAACTGTTTTTT. The encoded protein is CASSHPVKLKRGEKLFF. This sequence joins TRBV4-1 and TRBJ1-4; D gene ambiguous. Germline CDR1 and CDR2: MGHRA and YSYEKL. The CDR3 is made up of 17 amino acids. The V end was cut by 3 bases, the J end by 8 bases, with 22 bases between.

This clonotype was observed many times. The CDR3 here is CASSLGQGAVDTEAFF. In nucleotides, the CDR3 is TGTGCCAGCAGTTTGGGACAGGGGGCGGTGGACACTGAAGCTTTCTTT. This sequence joins TRBV28 and TRBJ1-1; the match to TRBD1 covers 12 bases. The CDR3 runs 16 residues. The trim removed 3 bases at V and 3 bases at J, leaving 5 bases unmatched. In germline, CDR1 is MDHEN, CDR2 SYDVKM.

There are many counts of this clonotype. This chain links TRBV7-3 with TRBJ2-5; D possibly uses TRBD1 or TRBD2 (5 bases each). The V end lost 5 bases, the J end lost 9 bases, and 13 bases lay between the germline ends. This CDR3 is built from 12 residues. Germline-derived CDR1 and CDR2 are SGHTA and FQGTGA. This CDR3 reads CASSPTRGPQYF. In nucleotides, the CDR3 is TGTGCCAGCAGCCCAACGAGGGGCCCCCAGTACTTC.

On this clonotype itself: A much larger clone sits a single nucleotide away, making a read error possible. The J gene is TRBJ2-2, the V gene TRBV11-2, with 7 bases lining up with TRBD1. This CDR3 is 15 amino acids long. Looked up from germline, CDR1 is SGHAT and CDR2 is FQNNGV. CDR3 sequence: CARSPGTENTGELFF. The CDR3 DNA reads as TGTGCCCGCAGCCCCGGGACAGAGAACACCGGGGAGCTGTTTTTT.

The chain joins TRBV28 to TRBJ2-5; 10 bases agree with TRBD2. J was trimmed by 7 bases and V by 4 bases; bases with no gene match: 12. Germline V CDR1 and CDR2: MDHEN, SYDVKM. The CDR3 extends over 16 amino acids. The CDR3 DNA is TGTGCCAGCAGTTCAACCCCAGCGGGGGGGCCGAGGACCCAGTACTTC. Its translation: CASSSTPAGGPRTQYF.

This clonotype was seen a handful of times. The rearrangement links TRBV20-1 to TRBJ1-2, with no clear D. The CDR3 is 13 amino acids. Looked up from germline, CDR1 is DFQATT and CDR2 is SNEGSKA (reference sequence). The ends were cut back, 2 bases at V and 4 bases at J, with 11 bases in the middle. DNA for the CDR3: TGCAGTGCTAGATCCCCCTCGGCCTATGGCTACACCTTC. Translated: CSARSPSAYGYTF.

This clonotype has at least ten counts. The chain employs TRBV7-9 and TRBJ1-2; D call uncertain. Looked up from germline, CDR1 is SEHNR and CDR2 is FQNEAQ (reference sequence). The CDR3 loop spans 14 amino acids. Trimming stripped 1 base from V and 2 bases from J, with 8 bases between. CDR3 bases: TGTGCCAGCAGCTTAGTGTACAGCAACTATGGCTACACCTTC. Translated: CASSLVYSNYGYTF.

The CDR3 region has the DNA TGCAGTGCTAACCCCGGGACTAGCGGGGGTTGGTACGAGCAGTACTTC. Protein: CSANPGTSGGWYEQYF. This chain connects TRBV20-1 to TRBJ2-7; 14 bases line up with TRBD2. The V segment lost 4 bases and the J segment 4 bases; nucleotides outside the gene matches: 9. Per germline, CDR1 DFQATT and CDR2 SNEGSKA (reference sequence). The CDR3 sequence is 16 residues long.